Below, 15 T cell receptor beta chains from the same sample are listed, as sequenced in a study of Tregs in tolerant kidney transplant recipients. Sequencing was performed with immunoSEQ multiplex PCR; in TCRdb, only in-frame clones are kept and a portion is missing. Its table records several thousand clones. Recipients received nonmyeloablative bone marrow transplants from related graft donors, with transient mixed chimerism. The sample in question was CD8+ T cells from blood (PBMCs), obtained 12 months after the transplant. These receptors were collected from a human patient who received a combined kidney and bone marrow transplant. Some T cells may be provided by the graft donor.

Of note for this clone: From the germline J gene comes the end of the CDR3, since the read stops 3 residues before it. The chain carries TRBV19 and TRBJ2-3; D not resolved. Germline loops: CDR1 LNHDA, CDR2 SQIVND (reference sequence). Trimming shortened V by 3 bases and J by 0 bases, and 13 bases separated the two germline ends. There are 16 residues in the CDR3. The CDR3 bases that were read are TGTGCCAGTAGTATTACAGCATTGGGCAGCACAGATACG. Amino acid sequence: CASSITALGSTDT. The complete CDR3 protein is CASSITALGSTDTQYF.

CDR3 sequence reads: CASSSGLAGADEQYF. CDR3 bases read: TGCGCCAGCAGCTCGGGACTAGCGGGAGCCGACGAG. The chain couples TRBV5-1 to TRBJ2-7; 14 bases match TRBD2. The read halts 3 residues ahead of the CDR3 end, with the missing end drawn from the germline J gene. Germline V CDR1 and CDR2: SGHRS, YFSETQ. This CDR3 is 15 amino acids long. After removal of 3 bases from V and 5 bases from J, the junction contained 4 bases not matched to a gene.

The sequenced part of the CDR3 DNA is TGTGCCAGCAGCCCAGGGCAGGGGGATTACGAG. Translation gives CASSPGQGDYE. The whole CDR3 protein is CASSPGQGDYEQYF. The chain has TRBV5-6 and TRBJ2-7; TRBD1 matches 7 bases. The read ends 3 residues early relative to the CDR3; the germline J gene fills the gap. Germline V gene sequence: CDR1 SGHDT, CDR2 YYEEEE. This CDR3 is 14 amino acids long. V lost 4 bases and J lost 4; bases outside the gene matches: 8.

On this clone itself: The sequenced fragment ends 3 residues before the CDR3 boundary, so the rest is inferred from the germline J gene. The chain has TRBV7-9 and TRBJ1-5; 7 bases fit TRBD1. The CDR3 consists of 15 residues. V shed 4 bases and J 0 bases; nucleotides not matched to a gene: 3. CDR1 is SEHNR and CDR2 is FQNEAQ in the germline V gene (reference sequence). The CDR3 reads CASSSGQTSNQPQHF. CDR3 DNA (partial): TGTGCCAGCAGCTCGGGACAGACTAGCAATCAGCCC.

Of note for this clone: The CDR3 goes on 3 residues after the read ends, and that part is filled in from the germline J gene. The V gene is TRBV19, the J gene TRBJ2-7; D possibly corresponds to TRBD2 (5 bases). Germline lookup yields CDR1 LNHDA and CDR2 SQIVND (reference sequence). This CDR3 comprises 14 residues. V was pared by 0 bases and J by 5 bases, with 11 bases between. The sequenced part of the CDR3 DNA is TGTGCCAGTAGTATAGATCCCGGAGCGGACGAG. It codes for CASSIDPGADE. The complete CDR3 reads CASSIDPGADEQYF.

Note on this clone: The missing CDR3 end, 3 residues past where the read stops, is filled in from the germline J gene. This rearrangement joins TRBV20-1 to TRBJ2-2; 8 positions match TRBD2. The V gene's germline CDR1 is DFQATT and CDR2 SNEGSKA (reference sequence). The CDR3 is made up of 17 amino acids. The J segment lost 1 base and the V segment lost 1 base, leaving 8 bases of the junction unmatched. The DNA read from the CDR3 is TGCAGTGCTAGAGTTGAGCGGGAGATCTGGAACACCGGGGAG. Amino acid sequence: CSARVEREIWNTGE. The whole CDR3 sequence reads CSARVEREIWNTGELFF.

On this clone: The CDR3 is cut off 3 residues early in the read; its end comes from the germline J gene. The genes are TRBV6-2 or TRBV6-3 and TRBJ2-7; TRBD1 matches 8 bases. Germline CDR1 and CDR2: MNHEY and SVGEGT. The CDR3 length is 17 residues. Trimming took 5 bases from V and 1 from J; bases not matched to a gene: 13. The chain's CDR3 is CASSHKPDRGSSYEQYF. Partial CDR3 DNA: TGTGCCAGCAGTCACAAGCCCGACAGGGGATCTTCCTACGAG.

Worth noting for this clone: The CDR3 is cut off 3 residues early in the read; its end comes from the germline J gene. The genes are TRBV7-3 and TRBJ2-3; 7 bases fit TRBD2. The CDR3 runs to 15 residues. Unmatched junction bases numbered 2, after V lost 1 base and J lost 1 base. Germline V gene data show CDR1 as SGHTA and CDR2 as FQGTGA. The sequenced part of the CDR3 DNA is TGTGCCAGCAGCTTAATGGCGGGAGGCACAGATACG. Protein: CASSLMAGGTDT. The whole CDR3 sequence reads CASSLMAGGTDTQYF.

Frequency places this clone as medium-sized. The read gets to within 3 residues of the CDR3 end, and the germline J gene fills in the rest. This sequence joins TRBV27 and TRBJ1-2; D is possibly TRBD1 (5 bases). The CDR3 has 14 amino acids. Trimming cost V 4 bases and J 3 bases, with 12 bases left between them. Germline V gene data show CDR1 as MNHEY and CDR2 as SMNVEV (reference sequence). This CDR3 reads CASSYTRDYYGYTF. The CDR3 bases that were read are TGTGCCAGCAGTTACACAAGGGACTACTATGGC.

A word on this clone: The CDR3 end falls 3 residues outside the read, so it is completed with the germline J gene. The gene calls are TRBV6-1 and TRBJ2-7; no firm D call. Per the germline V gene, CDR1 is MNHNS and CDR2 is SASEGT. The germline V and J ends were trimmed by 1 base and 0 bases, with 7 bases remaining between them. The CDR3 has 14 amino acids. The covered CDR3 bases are TGTGCCAGCAGTGAAGAAGACACCTCCTACGAG. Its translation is CASSEEDTSYE. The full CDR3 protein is CASSEEDTSYEQYF.

Incomplete CDR3 DNA: TGTGCAAGTCGCTCCCCCCGGGTTGGCACAGATACG. Its translation: CASRSPRVGTDT. The CDR3 reads in full as CASRSPRVGTDTQYF. The chain has TRBV11-3 and TRBJ2-3; D is unclear. With the read ending 3 residues before the CDR3 end, the germline J gene is used to fill in that end. CDR1 and CDR2 from the germline V gene are SGHNT and YENEEA. The CDR3 totals 15 residues.

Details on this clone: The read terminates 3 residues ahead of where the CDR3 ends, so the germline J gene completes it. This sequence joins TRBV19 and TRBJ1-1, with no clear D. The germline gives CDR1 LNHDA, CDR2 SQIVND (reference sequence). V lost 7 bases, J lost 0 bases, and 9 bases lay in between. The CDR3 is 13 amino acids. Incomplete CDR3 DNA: TGTGCCAGTAACGAGGGTTTGAACACTGAA. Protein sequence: CASNEGLNTE. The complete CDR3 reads CASNEGLNTEAFF.

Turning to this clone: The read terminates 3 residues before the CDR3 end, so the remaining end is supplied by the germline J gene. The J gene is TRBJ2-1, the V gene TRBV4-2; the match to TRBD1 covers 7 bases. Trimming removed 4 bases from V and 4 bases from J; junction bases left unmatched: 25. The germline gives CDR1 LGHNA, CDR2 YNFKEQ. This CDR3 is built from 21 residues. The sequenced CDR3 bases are TGTGCCAGCAGCCGCCGGGACAGCTGGATTATTACGGACCTGGGGTACAATGAG. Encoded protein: CASSRRDSWIITDLGYNE. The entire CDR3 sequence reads CASSRRDSWIITDLGYNEQFF.

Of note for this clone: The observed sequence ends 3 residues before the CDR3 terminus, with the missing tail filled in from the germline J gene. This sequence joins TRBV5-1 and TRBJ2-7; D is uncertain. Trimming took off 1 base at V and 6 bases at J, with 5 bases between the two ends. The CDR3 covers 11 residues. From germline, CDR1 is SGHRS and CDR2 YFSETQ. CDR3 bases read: TGCGCCAGCAGCTTGAACTCCGAG. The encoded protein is CASSLNSE. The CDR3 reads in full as CASSLNSEQYF.

Partial CDR3 DNA: TGCAGTGCCCTAATAGCGGGGAGGACCCACTACGAG. Its protein product is CSALIAGRTHYE. The full CDR3 reads CSALIAGRTHYEQYF. This chain connects TRBV20-1 to TRBJ2-7; TRBD2 agrees at 8 bases. With the read ending 3 residues before the CDR3 end, the germline J gene is used to fill in that end. This CDR3 has 15 residues. CDR1 is DFQATT, CDR2 SNEGSKA, per germline (reference sequence). J lost 3 bases, V lost 6 bases, and 13 bases had no gene match.